A single sample gave rise to the 4 T cell receptor beta chains below, sequenced in a study of cytomegalovirus exposure and HLA in healthy donors (dated by TCRdb to about 2017). The library relied on the immunoSEQ multiplex PCR assay. The multiplex PCR relied on a mix of 60 forward primers for TCR Vbeta segments and 13 reverse primers for TCR Jbeta segments. TCRdb mirrors the immuneACCESS table, restricted to in-frame sequences. Some clones are absent from its copies; in checked studies, under half trace to an unresolved V gene, and the reason for the others is unknown. Counted in this sample were 100,000 to 150,000 clones; approximately 78% of them appeared once. The ten largest clones capture 1.1% of the sample. Sequenced: PBMCs. These receptors were taken from a young woman in good health and CMV-seronegative.

This chain joins TRBV28 and TRBJ2-6; D remains ambiguous. Germline V gives CDR1 MDHEN, CDR2 SYDVKM. V lost 2 bases, J lost 1 base, and 3 bases lay in between. The CDR3 runs to 14 residues. CDR3 DNA: TGTGCCAGCAGTTTAATATCTGGGGCCAACGTCCTGACTTTC. It specifies CASSLISGANVLTF.

The table lists this clone with a few counts. The chain uses TRBV6-5 and TRBJ2-1, with TRBD2 matching over 8 bases. CDR1 is MNHEY, CDR2 SVGAGI, per germline. The CDR3 has 15 residues. V was pared by 6 bases and J by 0 bases, with 4 bases of the junction left unmatched. CDR3 coding DNA: TGTGCCAGCAGAATCCGGGAGGGCTCCTACAATGAGCAGTTCTTC. It translates to CASRIREGSYNEQFF.

V and J are TRBV7-3 and TRBJ2-3; TRBD2 aligns across 13 bases. There are 19 residues in the CDR3. Germline V gene data show CDR1 as SGHTA and CDR2 as FQGTGA. V shed 1 base, J shed 5 bases, and the junction held 12 bases outside the gene matches. The CDR3 sequence: CASSLNPTTSGGRIDTQYF. The DNA for the CDR3 is TGTGCCAGCAGCTTAAACCCCACGACTAGCGGGGGGCGCATAGATACGCAGTATTTT.

The chain is built from TRBV7-2 and TRBJ2-7; D is unclear. CDR1 is SGHTA and CDR2 is FQGNSA in the germline V gene. The length of the CDR3 is 12 residues. V lost 3 bases and J lost 3, with 6 bases in between. The DNA of the CDR3 is TGTGCCAGCAGCTTCCTAGGCTACGAGCAGTACTTC. Protein product: CASSFLGYEQYF.